A single sample is the source of the 20 T cell receptor beta chains below, sequenced in a study of identifying expanded T cells in peripheral blood. Sequencing was performed with immunoSEQ multiplex PCR; in TCRdb, only in-frame clones are kept and a portion is missing. The table records 81,000 or so clones, 65% to 85% of them present only once. The sequenced material came from blood. These receptors were obtained from a person aged 18 to 75 in good health.

This rearrangement joins TRBV28 to TRBJ1-5, with D possibly matching TRBD1 (6 bases). The germline CDR1 and CDR2 sequences are MDHEN and SYDVKM. Trimming cost V 6 bases and J 2 bases, with 14 bases left between them. This CDR3 is 15 amino acids long. Here the CDR3 DNA reads TGTGCCAGCAGGAAACAGGGAGAGGGCAATCAGCCCCAGCATTTT. As protein: CASRKQGEGNQPQHF.

The chain is built from TRBV18 and TRBJ2-3, with 8 bases that match TRBD1. This CDR3 contains 14 residues. CDR1 and CDR2 from the germline V gene are KGHSH and LQKENI. Unmatched junction bases numbered 3, after V lost 4 bases and J lost 3 bases. This CDR3 reads CASSLGQGTDTQYF. CDR3 DNA: TGTGCCAGCTCACTAGGACAGGGAACAGATACGCAGTATTTT.

V gene TRBV7-2 combines with J gene TRBJ1-1; D not certain. This CDR3 has 14 amino acids. CDR1 is SGHTA and CDR2 is FQGNSA in the germline V gene. Trimming cost V 5 bases and J 6 bases, with 16 bases left between them. The CDR3 loop is CASSPATVRAEAFF. The DNA of the CDR3 is TGTGCCAGCAGCCCGGCAACAGTTCGCGCTGAAGCTTTCTTT.

The rearrangement joins TRBV19 to TRBJ2-3, with D perhaps matching TRBD2 (5 bases). Looked up from germline, CDR1 is LNHDA and CDR2 is SQIVND (reference sequence). V lost 9 bases and J 5 bases, leaving 15 bases between the germline ends. The CDR3 runs 13 residues. CDR3 DNA sequence: TGTGCCAGCGGGGAAGTAGGAGGAGATACGCAGTATTTT. The encoded protein is CASGEVGGDTQYF.

This CDR3 reads CASSPYGGRDTEAFF. In DNA form, the CDR3 reads TGTGCCAGCTCACCATACGGAGGCAGGGACACTGAAGCTTTCTTT. The chain carries TRBV18 and TRBJ1-1; possibly TRBD1 for D (5 bases). This CDR3 has 15 amino acids. Trimming pared 2 bases from V and 3 bases from J, leaving 13 bases between. Germline V gene sequence: CDR1 KGHSH, CDR2 LQKENI.

The genes are TRBV10-3 and TRBJ2-7; 10 positions match TRBD1. Losses at the gene ends were 6 bases for V and 6 bases for J; bases not matched to a gene: 8. CDR1 and CDR2 (germline): ENHRY, SYGVKD. CDR3 size: 14 residues. The CDR3 sequence: CAISRGTGDPEQYF. The CDR3, as DNA: TGTGCCATCAGCCGCGGGACAGGGGATCCCGAGCAGTACTTC.

The chain has TRBV7-2 and TRBJ2-7; 8 bases are shared with TRBD1. After removal of 0 bases from V and 2 bases from J, the junction contained 6 bases not matched to a gene. The CDR3 loop spans 16 amino acids. Germline V gene sequence: CDR1 SGHTA, CDR2 FQGNSA. CDR3 DNA: TGTGCCAGCAGCTTAGCGGGGACAGGTATAACCTACGAGCAGTACTTC. It yields the protein CASSLAGTGITYEQYF.

This clone was observed a single time. The chain uses TRBV7-2 and TRBJ2-7; a weak D match, TRBD1 (6 bases). From germline, CDR1 is SGHTA and CDR2 FQGNSA. V gave up 6 bases and J gave up 6 bases, with 15 bases separating them. CDR3 size: 13 residues. This CDR3 is CASSQNQGSEQYF. The CDR3 DNA sequence: TGTGCCAGCAGTCAAAACCAGGGGAGCGAGCAGTACTTC.

The chain recombines TRBV5-1 with TRBJ1-1; D not resolved. Germline-derived CDR1 and CDR2 are SGHRS and YFSETQ. Trimming removed 0 bases from V and 4 bases from J, with 10 bases in between. CDR3 length: 14 amino acids. The CDR3 spells CASSLVSSATEAFF. For the CDR3, the DNA is TGCGCCAGCAGCTTGGTATCTAGCGCCACTGAAGCTTTCTTT.

The chain uses TRBV14 and TRBJ1-2; 9 bases are a match to TRBD1. V lost 3 bases, J lost 7 bases, and 9 bases stayed unmatched. The germline V gene has CDR1 SGHDN and CDR2 FVKESK. The CDR3 covers 15 residues. The chain's CDR3 is CASSQEQGASTGYTF. CDR3 DNA: TGTGCCAGCAGCCAGGAACAGGGGGCGTCTACTGGCTACACCTTC. The full variable domain, its missing parts supplied by reference TRBV14 and TRBJ1-2, is EAGVTQFPSHSVIEKGQTVTLRCDPISGHDNLYWYRRVMGKEIKFLLHFVKESKQDESGMPNNRFLAERTGGTYSTLKVQPAELEDSGVYFCASSQEQGASTGYTFGSGTRLTVV.

The gene calls are TRBV5-4 and TRBJ2-2, with TRBD2 as a possible D gene (6 bases). The CDR3 has 14 residues. V was pared by 3 bases and J by 6 bases, with 12 bases between. Per germline, CDR1 SGHNT and CDR2 YYREEE (reference sequence). This CDR3 is CASSSGGEPGELFF. In DNA, the CDR3 is TGTGCCAGCAGCTCAGGAGGGGAACCCGGGGAGCTGTTTTTT.

The chain links TRBV27 to TRBJ2-7, with D possibly TRBD1 on 5 matching bases. CDR1 and CDR2 (germline): MNHEY, SMNVEV (reference sequence). The ends were cut back, 3 bases at V and 4 bases at J, with 13 bases in the middle. The CDR3 is made up of 14 amino acids. CDR3 nucleotide sequence: TGTGCCAGCAGTTTCGGCCCCTCAGGGTACGAGCAGTACTTC. It translates to CASSFGPSGYEQYF.

The chain joins TRBV29-1 to TRBJ2-5, with a tentative D call TRBD2 (6 bases). Trimming took off 6 bases at V and 5 bases at J, with 16 bases between the two ends. CDR1 is SQVTM and CDR2 is ANQGSEA in the germline V gene. The CDR3 consists of 13 residues. The CDR3 spells CSVTTSELETQYF. In DNA form, the CDR3 reads TGCAGCGTCACGACTAGTGAACTGGAGACCCAGTACTTC.

The CDR3 coding sequence is TGTGCCTGGCTAGGGGACAGGTTGTCACCCCTCCACTTT. This translates into CAWLGDRLSPLHF. This chain connects TRBV30 to TRBJ1-6, with TRBD1 matching 8 bases. V lost 5 bases, J lost 10 bases, and 7 bases stayed unmatched. The CDR3 has 13 residues. Germline loops: CDR1 GTSNPN, CDR2 SVGIG (reference sequence).

The chain couples TRBV7-2 to TRBJ2-7; TRBD2 aligns across 7 bases. CDR3 length: 12 amino acids. CDR1 SGHTA and CDR2 FQGNSA come from the germline V gene. Losses at the gene ends were 5 bases for V and 4 bases for J; bases not matched to a gene: 2. As DNA, the CDR3 is TGTGCCAGCAGCCCAGCGGGGTACGAGCAGTACTTC. It yields the protein CASSPAGYEQYF.

Here the CDR3 reads CASSPTTDRAGYTF. In DNA form, the CDR3 reads TGTGCCAGCAGTCCTACTACAGACAGGGCTGGCTACACCTTC. The gene calls are TRBV28 and TRBJ1-2; 7 bases agree with TRBD1. This CDR3 has 14 residues. V lost 5 bases, J lost 7 bases, and 10 bases stayed unmatched. Germline CDR1 reads MDHEN; CDR2 reads SYDVKM.

Only a few counts were recorded for this clone. The chain couples TRBV21-1 to TRBJ1-2; the table's TRBD1 call for D was not verified on the DNA. TRBV21-1 is a recognized pseudogene. The CDR3 is 14 amino acids. The CDR3 DNA is TGTGCCAGCAGCGCCGACAAGGTTAACTATGGCTACACCTTC. Translating gives CASSADKVNYGYTF.

The chain has TRBV30 and TRBJ1-5; TRBD1 matches 8 bases. Germline V gene lookup returns CDR1 GTSNPN and CDR2 SVGIG (reference sequence). The CDR3 sequence is 13 residues long. V was pared by 3 bases and J by 6 bases, with 4 bases of the junction left unmatched. CDR3 sequence reads: CAWRDRAGQPQHF. Written as DNA, the CDR3 is TGTGCCTGGAGGGACAGGGCGGGTCAGCCCCAGCATTTT.

The chain combines TRBV7-3 with TRBJ1-1; D gene ambiguous. Germline V gene data show CDR1 as SGHTA and CDR2 as FQGTGA. This CDR3 is built from 16 residues. V gave up 0 bases and J gave up 5 bases, with 16 bases separating them. CDR3 nucleotides: TGTGCCAGCAGCTTAACGTCCGACACCTTGGGTACTGAAGCTTTCTTT. Translation gives CASSLTSDTLGTEAFF.

The rearrangement uses TRBV28 and TRBJ2-6; D call uncertain. CDR1 and CDR2 (germline): MDHEN, SYDVKM. V was clipped by 2 bases and J by 0 bases, with 2 bases between them. There are 14 residues in the CDR3. CDR3 bases: TGTGCCAGCAGTTTAAGCTCTGGGGCCAACGTCCTGACTTTC. This codes for CASSLSSGANVLTF.